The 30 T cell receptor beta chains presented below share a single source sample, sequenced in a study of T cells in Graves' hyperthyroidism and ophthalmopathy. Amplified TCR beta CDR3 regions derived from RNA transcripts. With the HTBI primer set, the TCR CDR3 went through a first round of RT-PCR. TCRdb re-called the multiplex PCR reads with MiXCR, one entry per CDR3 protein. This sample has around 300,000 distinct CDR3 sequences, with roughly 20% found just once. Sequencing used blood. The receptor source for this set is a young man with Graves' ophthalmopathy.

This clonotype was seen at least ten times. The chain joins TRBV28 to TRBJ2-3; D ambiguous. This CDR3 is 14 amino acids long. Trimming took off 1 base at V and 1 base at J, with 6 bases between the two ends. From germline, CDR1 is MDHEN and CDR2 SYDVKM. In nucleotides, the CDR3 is TGTGCCAGCAGTTTATTATTAGGCACAGATACGCAGTATTTT. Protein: CASSLLLGTDTQYF.

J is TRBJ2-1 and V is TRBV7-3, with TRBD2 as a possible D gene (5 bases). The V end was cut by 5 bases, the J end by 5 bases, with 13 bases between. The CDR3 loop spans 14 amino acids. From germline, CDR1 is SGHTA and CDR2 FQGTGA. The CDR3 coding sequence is TGTGCCAGCAGCCCACGAGGGCGCAACAATGAGCAGTTCTTC. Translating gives CASSPRGRNNEQFF.

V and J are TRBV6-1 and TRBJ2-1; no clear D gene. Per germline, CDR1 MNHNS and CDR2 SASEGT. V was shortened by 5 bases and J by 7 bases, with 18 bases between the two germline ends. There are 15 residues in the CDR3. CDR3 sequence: CASSSMDRALNEQFF. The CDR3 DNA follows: TGTGCCAGCAGTAGTATGGACCGGGCCCTTAATGAGCAGTTCTTC.

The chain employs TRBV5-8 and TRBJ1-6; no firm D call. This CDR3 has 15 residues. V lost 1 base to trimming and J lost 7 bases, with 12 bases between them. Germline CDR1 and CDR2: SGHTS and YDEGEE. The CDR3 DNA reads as TGTGCCAGCAGCTTGCTATCAGGAGCCAATTCACCCCTCCACTTT. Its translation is CASSLLSGANSPLHF.

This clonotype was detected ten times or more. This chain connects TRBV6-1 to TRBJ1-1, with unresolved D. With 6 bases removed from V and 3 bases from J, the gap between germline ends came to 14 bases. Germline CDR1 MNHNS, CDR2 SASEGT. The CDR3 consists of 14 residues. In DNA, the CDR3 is TGTGCCAGCAGCGACCCGGGTTTATACACTGAAGCTTTCTTT. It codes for CASSDPGLYTEAFF.

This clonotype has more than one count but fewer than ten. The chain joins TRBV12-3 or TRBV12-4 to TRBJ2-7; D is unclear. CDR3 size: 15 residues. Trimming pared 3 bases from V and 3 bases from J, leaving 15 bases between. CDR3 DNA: TGTGCCAGCAGTTTCCTCAGCCGGCCGGGCTACGAGCAGTACTTC. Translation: CASSFLSRPGYEQYF.

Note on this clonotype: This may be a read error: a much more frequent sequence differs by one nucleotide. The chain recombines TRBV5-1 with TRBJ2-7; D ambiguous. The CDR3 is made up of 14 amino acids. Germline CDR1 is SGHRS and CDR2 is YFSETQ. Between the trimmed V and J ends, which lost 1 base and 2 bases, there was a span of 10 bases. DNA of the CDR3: TGCGCCAGCAGCTTGACCGGCAGTGCCTACGAGCAGTACTTC. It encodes CASSLTGSAYEQYF.

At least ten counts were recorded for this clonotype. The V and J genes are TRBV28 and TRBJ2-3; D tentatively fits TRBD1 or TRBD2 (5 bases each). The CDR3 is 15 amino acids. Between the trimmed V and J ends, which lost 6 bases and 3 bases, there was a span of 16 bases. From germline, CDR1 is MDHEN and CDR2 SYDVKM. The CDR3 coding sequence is TGTGCCAGCAGATCCCTGAGGGGAAGAACAGATACGCAGTATTTT. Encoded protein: CASRSLRGRTDTQYF.

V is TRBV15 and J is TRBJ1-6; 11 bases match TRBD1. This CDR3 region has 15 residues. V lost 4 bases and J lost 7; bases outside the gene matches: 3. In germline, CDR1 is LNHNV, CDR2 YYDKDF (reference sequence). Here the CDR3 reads CATSKRTGGNSPLHF. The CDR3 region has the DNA TGTGCCACCAGCAAGAGGACAGGGGGCAATTCACCCCTCCACTTT. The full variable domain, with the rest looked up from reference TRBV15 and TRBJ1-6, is DAMVIQNPRYQVTQFGKPVTLSCSQTLNHNVMYWYQQKSSQAPKLLFHYYDKDFNNEADTPDNFQSRRPNTSFCFLDIRSPGLGDTAMYLCATSKRTGGNSPLHFGNGTRLTVT.

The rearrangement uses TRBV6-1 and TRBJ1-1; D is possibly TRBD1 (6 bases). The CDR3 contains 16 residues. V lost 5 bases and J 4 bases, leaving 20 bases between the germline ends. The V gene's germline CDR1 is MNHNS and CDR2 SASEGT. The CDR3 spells CASSTFGGALGTEAFF. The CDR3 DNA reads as TGTGCCAGCAGTACCTTCGGGGGGGCCTTGGGCACTGAAGCTTTCTTT.

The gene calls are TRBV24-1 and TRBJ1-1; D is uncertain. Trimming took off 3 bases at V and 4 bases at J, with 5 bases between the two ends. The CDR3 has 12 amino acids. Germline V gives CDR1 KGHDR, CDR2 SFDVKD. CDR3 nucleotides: TGTGCCACCAGTGATGAAAGCACTGAAGCTTTCTTT. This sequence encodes CATSDESTEAFF.

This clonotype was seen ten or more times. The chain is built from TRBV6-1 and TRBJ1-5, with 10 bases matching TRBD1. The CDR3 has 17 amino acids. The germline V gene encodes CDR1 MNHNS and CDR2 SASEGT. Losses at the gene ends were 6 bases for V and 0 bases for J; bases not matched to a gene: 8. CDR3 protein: CASRDRGRGYSNQPQHF. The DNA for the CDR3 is TGTGCCAGCAGAGACAGGGGGCGCGGGTATAGCAATCAGCCCCAGCATTTT.

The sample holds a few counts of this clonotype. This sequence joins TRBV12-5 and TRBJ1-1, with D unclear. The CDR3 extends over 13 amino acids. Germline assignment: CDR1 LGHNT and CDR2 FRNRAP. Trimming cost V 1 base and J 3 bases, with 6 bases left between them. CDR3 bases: TGTGCTAGTGGTTTGGCCGGATACACTGAAGCTTTCTTT. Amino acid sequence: CASGLAGYTEAFF.

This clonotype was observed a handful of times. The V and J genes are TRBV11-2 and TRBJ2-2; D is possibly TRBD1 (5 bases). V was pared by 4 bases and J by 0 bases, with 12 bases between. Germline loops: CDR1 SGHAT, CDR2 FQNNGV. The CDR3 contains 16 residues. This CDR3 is CASSSPGRANTGELFF. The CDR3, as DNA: TGTGCCAGCAGCTCCCCGGGCAGGGCGAACACCGGGGAGCTGTTTTTT.

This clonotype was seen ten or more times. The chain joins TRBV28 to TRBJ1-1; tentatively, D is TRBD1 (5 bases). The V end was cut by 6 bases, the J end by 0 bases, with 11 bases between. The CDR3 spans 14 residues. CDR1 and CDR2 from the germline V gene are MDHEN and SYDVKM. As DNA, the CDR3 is TGTGCCAGCAGCTTCGACAGCTTGAACACTGAAGCTTTCTTT. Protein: CASSFDSLNTEAFF.

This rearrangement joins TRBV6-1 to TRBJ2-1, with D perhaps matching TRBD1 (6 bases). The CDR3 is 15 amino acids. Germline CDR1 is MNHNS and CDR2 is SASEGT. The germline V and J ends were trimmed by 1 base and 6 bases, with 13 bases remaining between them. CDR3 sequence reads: CASSEVGTLFNEQFF. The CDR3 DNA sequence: TGTGCCAGCAGTGAAGTAGGGACACTTTTCAATGAGCAGTTCTTC.

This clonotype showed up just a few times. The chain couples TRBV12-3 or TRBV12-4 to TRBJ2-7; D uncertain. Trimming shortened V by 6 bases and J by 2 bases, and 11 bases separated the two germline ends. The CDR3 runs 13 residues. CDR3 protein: CASSLCDPYEQYF. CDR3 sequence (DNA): TGTGCCAGCAGCTTGTGTGATCCCTACGAGCAGTACTTC.

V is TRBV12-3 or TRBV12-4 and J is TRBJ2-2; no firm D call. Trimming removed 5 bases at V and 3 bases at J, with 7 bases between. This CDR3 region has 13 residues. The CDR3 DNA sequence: TGTGCCAGCAGTGGTCTCTACACCGGGGAGCTGTTTTTT. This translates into CASSGLYTGELFF.

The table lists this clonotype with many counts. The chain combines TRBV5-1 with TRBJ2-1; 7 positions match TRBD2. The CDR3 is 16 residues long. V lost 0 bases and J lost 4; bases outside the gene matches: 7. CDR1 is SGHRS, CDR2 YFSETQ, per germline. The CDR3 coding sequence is TGCGCCAGCAGCTTGGATCTAGCGGACGCTTACAATGAGCAGTTCTTC. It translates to CASSLDLADAYNEQFF.

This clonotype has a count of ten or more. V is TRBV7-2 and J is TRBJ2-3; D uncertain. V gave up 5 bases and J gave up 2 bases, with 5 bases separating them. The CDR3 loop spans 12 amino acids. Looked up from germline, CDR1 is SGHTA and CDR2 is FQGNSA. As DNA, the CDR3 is TGTGCCAGCAGCCGACTCACAGATACGCAGTATTTT. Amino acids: CASSRLTDTQYF.

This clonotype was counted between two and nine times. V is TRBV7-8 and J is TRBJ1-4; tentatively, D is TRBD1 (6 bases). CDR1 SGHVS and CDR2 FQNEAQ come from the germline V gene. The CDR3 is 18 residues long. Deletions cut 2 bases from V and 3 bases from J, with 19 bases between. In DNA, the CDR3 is TGTGCCAGCAGCTTATTGTCCCCACAGGGAGTGGCTAATGAAAAACTGTTTTTT. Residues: CASSLLSPQGVANEKLFF.

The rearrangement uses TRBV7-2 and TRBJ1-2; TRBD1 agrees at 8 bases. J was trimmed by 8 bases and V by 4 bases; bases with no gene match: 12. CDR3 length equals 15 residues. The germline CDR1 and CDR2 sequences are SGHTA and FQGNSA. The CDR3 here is CASSSPRTGKWGYTF. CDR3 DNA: TGTGCCAGCAGCTCCCCCCGGACAGGGAAGTGGGGCTACACCTTC.

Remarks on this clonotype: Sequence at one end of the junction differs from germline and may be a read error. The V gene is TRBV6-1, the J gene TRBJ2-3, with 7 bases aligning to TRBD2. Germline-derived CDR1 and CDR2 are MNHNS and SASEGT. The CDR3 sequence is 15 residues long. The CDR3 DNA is TGTGCCAGCAGTGATTCACTAGCGCGCACGGATACGCAGTATTTT. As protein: CASSDSLARTDTQYF.

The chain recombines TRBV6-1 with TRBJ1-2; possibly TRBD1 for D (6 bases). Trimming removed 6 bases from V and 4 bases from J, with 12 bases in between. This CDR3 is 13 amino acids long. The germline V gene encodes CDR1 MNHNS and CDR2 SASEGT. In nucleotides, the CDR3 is TGTGCCAGCAGACACCGGGACACCTATGGCTACACCTTC. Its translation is CASRHRDTYGYTF.

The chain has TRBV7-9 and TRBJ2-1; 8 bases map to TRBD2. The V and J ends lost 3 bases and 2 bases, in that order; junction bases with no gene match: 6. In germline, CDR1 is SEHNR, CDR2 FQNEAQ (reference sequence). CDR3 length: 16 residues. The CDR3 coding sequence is TGTGCCAGCAGCTTTGAGGGACTAGTTACCTACAATGAGCAGTTCTTC. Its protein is CASSFEGLVTYNEQFF.

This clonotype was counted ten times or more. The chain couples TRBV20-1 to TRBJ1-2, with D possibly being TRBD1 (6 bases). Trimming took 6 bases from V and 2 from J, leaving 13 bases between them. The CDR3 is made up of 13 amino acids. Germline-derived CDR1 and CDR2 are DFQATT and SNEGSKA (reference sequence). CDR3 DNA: TGCAGTGCACAGGGACATACAAACTATGGCTACACCTTC. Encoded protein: CSAQGHTNYGYTF.

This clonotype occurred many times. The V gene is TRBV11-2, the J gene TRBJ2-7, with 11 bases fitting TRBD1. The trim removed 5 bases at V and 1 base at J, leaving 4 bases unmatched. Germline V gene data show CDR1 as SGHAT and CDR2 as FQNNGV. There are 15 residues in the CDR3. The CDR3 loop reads CASSPGTGGSYEQYF. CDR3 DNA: TGTGCCAGCAGCCCCGGGACAGGGGGTTCCTACGAGCAGTACTTC.

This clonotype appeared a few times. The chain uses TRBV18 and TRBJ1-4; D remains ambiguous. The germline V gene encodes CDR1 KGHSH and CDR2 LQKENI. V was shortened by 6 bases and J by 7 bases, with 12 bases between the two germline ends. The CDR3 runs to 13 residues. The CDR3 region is CASSPGHSEKLFF. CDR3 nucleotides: TGTGCCAGCTCGCCGGGCCATTCTGAAAAACTGTTTTTT.

For the CDR3, the DNA is TGTGCCAGCAGTAAACCTAGCGGGAGCAATGAGCAGTTCTTC. The encoded protein is CASSKPSGSNEQFF. The chain couples TRBV6-1 to TRBJ2-1; 10 bases agree with TRBD2. CDR1 is MNHNS and CDR2 is SASEGT in the germline V gene. With V trimmed by 5 bases and J by 6 bases, 4 bases remained unmatched. The length of the CDR3 is 14 residues.

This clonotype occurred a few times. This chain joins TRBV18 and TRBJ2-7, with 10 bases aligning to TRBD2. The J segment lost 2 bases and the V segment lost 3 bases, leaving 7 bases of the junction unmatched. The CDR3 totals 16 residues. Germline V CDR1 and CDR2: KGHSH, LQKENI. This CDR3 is CASSPRLAGETYEQYF. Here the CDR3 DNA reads TGTGCCAGCTCACCCCGACTAGCGGGTGAAACCTACGAGCAGTACTTC.